These 3 T cell receptor beta chains were sequenced from one sample in a study of Ad26.COV2.S vaccination and SARS-CoV-2 variants. Generated by immunoSEQ multiplex PCR, the TCRdb table keeps only in-frame clones and is missing some. The data hold around 370,000 clones, with 92% observed a single time. The sequences come from peripheral blood, collected after recovery from COVID-19. Receptors were obtained from a human donor who had recovered from COVID-19.

This rearrangement joins TRBV18 to TRBJ2-5; D is ambiguous. Trimming took 2 bases from V and 3 from J, leaving 10 bases between them. The CDR3 spans 14 residues. Germline values: CDR1 KGHSH, CDR2 LQKENI. In DNA form, the CDR3 reads TGTGCCAGCTCACCATCGCAACAGAAAGAGACCCAGTACTTC. It specifies CASSPSQQKETQYF.

This CDR3 reads CASSPGVRVNEQFF. CDR3 sequence (DNA): TGTGCCAGCTCACCAGGGGTAAGAGTCAATGAGCAGTTCTTC. V and J are TRBV18 and TRBJ2-1; D gene unclear. Germline CDR1 KGHSH, CDR2 LQKENI. This CDR3 spans 14 amino acids. V was shortened by 2 bases and J by 6 bases, with 11 bases between the two germline ends.

This clone has a single count. V is TRBV6-5 and J is TRBJ2-7; possibly TRBD1 or TRBD2 for D (5 bases each). In germline, CDR1 is MNHEY, CDR2 SVGAGI. V lost 6 bases and J lost 2, with 17 bases in between. The CDR3 is made up of 15 amino acids. The CDR3 sequence: CASRGTEGTAYEQYF. The CDR3 DNA follows: TGTGCCAGCAGGGGGACCGAAGGAACCGCCTACGAGCAGTACTTC.